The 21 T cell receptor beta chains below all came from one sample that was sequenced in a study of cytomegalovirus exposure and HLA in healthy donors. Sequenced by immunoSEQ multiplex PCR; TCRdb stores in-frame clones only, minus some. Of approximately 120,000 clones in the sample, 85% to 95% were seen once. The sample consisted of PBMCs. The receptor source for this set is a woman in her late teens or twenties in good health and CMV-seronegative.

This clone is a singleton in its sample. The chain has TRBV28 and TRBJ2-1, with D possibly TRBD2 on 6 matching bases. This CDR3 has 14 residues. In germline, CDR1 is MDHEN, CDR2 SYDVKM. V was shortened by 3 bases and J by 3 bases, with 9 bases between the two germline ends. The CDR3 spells CASSLEGFYNEQFF. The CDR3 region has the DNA TGTGCCAGCAGTTTGGAGGGGTTCTACAATGAGCAGTTCTTC. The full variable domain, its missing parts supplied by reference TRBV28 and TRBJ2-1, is DVKVTQSSRYLVKRTGEKVFLECVQDMDHENMFWYRQDPGLGLRLIYFSYDVKMKEKGDIPEGYSVSREKKERFSLILESASTNQTSMYLCASSLEGFYNEQFFGPGTRLTVL.

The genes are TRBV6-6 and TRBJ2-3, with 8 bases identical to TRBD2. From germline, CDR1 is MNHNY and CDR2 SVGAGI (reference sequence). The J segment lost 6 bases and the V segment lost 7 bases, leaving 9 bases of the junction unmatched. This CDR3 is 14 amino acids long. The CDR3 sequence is CASKDSGNWDTQYF. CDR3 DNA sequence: TGTGCCAGCAAGGATAGCGGGAATTGGGATACGCAGTATTTT.

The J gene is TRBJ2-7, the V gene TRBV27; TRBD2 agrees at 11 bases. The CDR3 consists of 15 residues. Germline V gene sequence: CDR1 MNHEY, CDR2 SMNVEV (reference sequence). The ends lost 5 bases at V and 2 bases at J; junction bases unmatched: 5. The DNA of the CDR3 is TGTGCCAGCAGTCTAGCGGGGGGCCCTGCCTACGAGCAGTACTTC. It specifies CASSLAGGPAYEQYF.

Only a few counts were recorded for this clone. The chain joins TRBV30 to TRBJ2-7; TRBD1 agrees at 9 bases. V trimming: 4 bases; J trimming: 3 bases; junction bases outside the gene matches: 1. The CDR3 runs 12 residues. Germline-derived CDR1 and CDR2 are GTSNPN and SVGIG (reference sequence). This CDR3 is CAWTGQGYEQYF. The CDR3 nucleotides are TGTGCCTGGACGGGACAGGGCTACGAGCAGTACTTC.

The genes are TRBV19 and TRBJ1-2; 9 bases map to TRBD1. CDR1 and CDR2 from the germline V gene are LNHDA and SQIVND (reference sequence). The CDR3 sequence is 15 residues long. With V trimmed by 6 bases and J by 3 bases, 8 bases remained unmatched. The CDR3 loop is CASSRSGTGYYGYTF. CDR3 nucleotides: TGTGCCAGTAGCCGTTCCGGGACAGGGTACTATGGCTACACCTTC.

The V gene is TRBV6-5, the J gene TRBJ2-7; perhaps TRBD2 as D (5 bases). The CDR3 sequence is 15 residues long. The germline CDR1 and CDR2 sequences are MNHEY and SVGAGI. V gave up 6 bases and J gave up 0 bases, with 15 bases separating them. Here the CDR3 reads CASRLSGPSSYEQYF. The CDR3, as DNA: TGTGCCAGCAGACTGAGCGGCCCGAGCTCCTACGAGCAGTACTTC.

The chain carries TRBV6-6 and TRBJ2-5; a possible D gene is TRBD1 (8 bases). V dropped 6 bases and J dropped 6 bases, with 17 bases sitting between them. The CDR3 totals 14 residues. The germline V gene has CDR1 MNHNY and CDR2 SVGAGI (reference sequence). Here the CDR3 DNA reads TGTGCCAGCAGCCCCGGACAGGGAGGGAAGACCCAGTACTTC. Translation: CASSPGQGGKTQYF.

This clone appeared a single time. CDR3 residues: CASSERSSGYARTGELFF. CDR3 nucleotides: TGTGCCAGCAGTGAACGTAGCAGCGGCTACGCGCGGACCGGGGAGCTGTTTTTT. The chain links TRBV27 to TRBJ2-2; TRBD2 is a possible D gene (5 bases). The length of the CDR3 is 18 residues. Germline CDR1 MNHEY, CDR2 SMNVEV (reference sequence). V gave up 5 bases and J gave up 5 bases, with 24 bases separating them.

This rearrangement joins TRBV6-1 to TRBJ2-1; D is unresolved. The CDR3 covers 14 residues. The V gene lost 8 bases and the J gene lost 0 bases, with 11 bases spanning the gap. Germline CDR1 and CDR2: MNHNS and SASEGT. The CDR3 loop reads CASSVSGSYNEQFF. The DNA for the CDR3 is TGTGCCAGCTCTGTCTCAGGCTCCTACAATGAGCAGTTCTTC.

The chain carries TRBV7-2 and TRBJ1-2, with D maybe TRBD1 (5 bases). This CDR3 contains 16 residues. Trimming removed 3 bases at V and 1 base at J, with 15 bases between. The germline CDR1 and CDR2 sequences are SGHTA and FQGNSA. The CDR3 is CASSLSDRNLNYGYTF. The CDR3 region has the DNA TGTGCCAGCAGCTTGAGCGACAGAAACCTTAACTATGGCTACACCTTC.

CDR3 amino acids: CASSLYGTPPTGELFF. CDR3 nucleotides: TGTGCCAGCAGTCTTTATGGGACACCCCCCACCGGGGAGCTGTTTTTT. V gene TRBV2 combines with J gene TRBJ2-2, with a possible D match to TRBD1 (6 bases). Trimming left V 5 bases short and J 4 bases short, with 17 bases between. Germline V gives CDR1 SNHLY, CDR2 FYNNEI. This CDR3 spans 16 amino acids. The entire variable domain, with the rest obtained from reference TRBV2 and TRBJ2-2, is as follows: EPEVTQTPSHQVTQMGQEVILRCVPISNHLYFYWYRQILGQKVEFLVSFYNNEISEKSEIFDDQFSVERPDGSNFTLKIRSTKLEDSAMYFCASSLYGTPPTGELFFGEGSRLTVL.

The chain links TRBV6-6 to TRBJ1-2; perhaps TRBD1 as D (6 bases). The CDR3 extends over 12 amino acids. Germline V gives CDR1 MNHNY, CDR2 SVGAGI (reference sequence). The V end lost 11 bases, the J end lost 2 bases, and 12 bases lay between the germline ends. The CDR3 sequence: CASRGGNYGYTF. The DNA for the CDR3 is TGTGCCTCTAGGGGGGGGAACTATGGCTACACCTTC.

The CDR3 DNA is TGTGCCAGCCGTCCGCCACGACAGGGTAGGGCCTACGAGCAGTACTTC. It translates to CASRPPRQGRAYEQYF. The chain links TRBV28 to TRBJ2-7; 7 positions agree with TRBD1. Germline trimming cut 8 bases from V and 2 bases from J; bases unmatched to any gene: 15. Germline lookup yields CDR1 MDHEN and CDR2 SYDVKM. The CDR3 is 16 residues long.

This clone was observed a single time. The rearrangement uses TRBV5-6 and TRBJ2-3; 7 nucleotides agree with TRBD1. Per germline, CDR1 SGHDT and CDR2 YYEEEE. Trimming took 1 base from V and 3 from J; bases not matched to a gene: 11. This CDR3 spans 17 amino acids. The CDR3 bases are TGTGCCAGCAGCTTGTCGGGGTCCGGGACAGAAACAGATACGCAGTATTTT. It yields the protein CASSLSGSGTETDTQYF.

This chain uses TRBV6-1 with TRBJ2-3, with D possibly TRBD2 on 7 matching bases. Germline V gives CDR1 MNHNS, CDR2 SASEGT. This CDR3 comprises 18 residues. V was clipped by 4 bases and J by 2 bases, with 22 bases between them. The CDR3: CASSGGLGGLDFTDTQYF. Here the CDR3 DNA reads TGTGCCAGCAGTGGCGGACTAGGGGGTTTAGATTTCACAGATACGCAGTATTTT.

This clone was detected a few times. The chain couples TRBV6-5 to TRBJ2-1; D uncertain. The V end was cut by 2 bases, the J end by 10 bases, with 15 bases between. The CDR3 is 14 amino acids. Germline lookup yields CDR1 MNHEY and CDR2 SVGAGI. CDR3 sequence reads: CASSYRARILEQFF. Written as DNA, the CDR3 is TGTGCCAGCAGTTACCGCGCTAGGATTTTGGAGCAGTTCTTC.

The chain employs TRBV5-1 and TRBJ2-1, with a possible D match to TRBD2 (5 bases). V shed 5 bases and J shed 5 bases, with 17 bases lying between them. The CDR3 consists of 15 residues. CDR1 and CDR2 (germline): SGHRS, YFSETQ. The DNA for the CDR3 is TGCGCCAGCAGTGCACTGGCGGGTCGGGACAATGAGCAGTTCTTC. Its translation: CASSALAGRDNEQFF.

The CDR3 spells CASIGGQNSPLHF. In nucleotides, the CDR3 is TGTGCCAGCATCGGGGGGCAAAATTCACCCCTCCACTTT. This rearrangement joins TRBV28 to TRBJ1-6; D is perhaps TRBD1 (6 bases). The CDR3 runs 13 residues. In germline, CDR1 is MDHEN, CDR2 SYDVKM. Deletions cut 7 bases from V and 7 bases from J, with 11 bases between.

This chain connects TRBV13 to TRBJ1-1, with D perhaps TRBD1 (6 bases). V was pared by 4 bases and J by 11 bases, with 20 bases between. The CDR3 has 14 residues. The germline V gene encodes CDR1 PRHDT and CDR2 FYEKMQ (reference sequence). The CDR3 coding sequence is TGTGCCAGCAGCTCTCGGGACATTTCGAGGGTGGCTTTCTTT. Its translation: CASSSRDISRVAFF. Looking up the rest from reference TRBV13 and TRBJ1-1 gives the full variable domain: AAGVIQSPRHLIKEKRETATLKCYPIPRHDTVYWYQQGPGQDPQFLISFYEKMQSDKGSIPDRFSAQQFSDYHSELNMSSLELGDSALYFCASSSRDISRVAFFGQGTRLTVV.

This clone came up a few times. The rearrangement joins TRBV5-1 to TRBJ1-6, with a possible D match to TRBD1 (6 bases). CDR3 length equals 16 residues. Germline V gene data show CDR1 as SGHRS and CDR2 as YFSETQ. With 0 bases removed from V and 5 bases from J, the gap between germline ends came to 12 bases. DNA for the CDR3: TGCGCCAGCAGCTTGGCCTGGGGGACAAATAATTCACCCCTCCACTTT. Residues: CASSLAWGTNNSPLHF.

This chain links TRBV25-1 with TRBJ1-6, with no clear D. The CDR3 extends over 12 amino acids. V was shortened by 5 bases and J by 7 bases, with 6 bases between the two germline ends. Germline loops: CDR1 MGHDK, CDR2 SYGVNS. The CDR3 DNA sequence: TGTGCCAGCAGTTGGGCGAATTCACCCCTCCACTTT. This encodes CASSWANSPLHF. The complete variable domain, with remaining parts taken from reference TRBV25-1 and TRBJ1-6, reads EADIYQTPRYLVIGTGKKITLECSQTMGHDKMYWYQQDPGMELHLIHYSYGVNSTEKGDLSSESTVSRIRTEHFPLTLESARPSHTSQYLCASSWANSPLHFGNGTRLTVT.